What follows describes a single T cell receptor (beta chain). Original analysis: Reference gene primer amplification gave estimated nucleated cell counts. TCRdb's table, derived via immunoSEQ multiplex PCR, lists solely in-frame clones and lacks some. D and trimming come from the DNA, and the V and J calls and clone size come from that table. The sample contains over 40,000 clones, about 90% of which appear only once. This entry belongs to a study of blood T cell repertoires in COVID-19. Study details: Sites across the United States, Italy and Spain contributed samples from acute and convalescent COVID-19. From T cells, B-cell-depleted T cells, or PBMCs came the material, which was cDNA or gDNA.

The CDR3 extends over 14 amino acids. V dropped 5 bases and J dropped 6; count of bases not matched to a gene: 7. Germline CDR1 SGHTA, CDR2 FQGTGA. The sequencing sample was made of peripheral blood. J is TRBJ2-5 and V is TRBV7-3; TRBD1 matches 9 bases. The receptor was isolated from a man aged 65 to 85 with active COVID-19. CDR3 sequence: CASSRGQGFKTQYF. In DNA form, the CDR3 reads TGTGCCAGCAGCCGAGGACAGGGGTTTAAGACCCAGTACTTC. Complete variable domain (other parts from reference TRBV7-3 and TRBJ2-5): GAGVSQTPSNKVTEKGKYVELRCDPISGHTALYWYRQSLGQGPEFLIYFQGTGAADDSGLPNDRFFAVRPEGSVSTLKIQRTERGDSAVYLCASSRGQGFKTQYFGPGTRLLVL.